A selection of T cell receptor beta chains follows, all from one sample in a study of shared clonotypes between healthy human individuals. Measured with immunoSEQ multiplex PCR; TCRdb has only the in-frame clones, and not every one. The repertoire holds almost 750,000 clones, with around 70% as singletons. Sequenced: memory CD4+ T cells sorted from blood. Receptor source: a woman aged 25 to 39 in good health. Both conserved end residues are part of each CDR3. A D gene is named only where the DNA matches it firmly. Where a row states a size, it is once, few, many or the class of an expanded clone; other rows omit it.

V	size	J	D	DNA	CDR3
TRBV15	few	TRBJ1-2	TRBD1	TGTGCCACCAGCAGCCCGGGACAGGGGGCGCTTGGCTACACCTTC	CATSSPGQGALGYTF
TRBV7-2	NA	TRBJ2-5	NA	TGTGCCAGCAGCTTCGAACGGGGGACCCAGTACTTC	CASSFERGTQYF
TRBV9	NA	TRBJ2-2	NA	TGTGCCAGCAGCGTATCTGGTATTCCGGAGACCGGGGAGCTGTTTTTT	CASSVSGIPETGELFF
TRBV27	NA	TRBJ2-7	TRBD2	TGTGCCAGCAGTTTGGTCTCGGCGGGAGTTTCCTACGAGCAGTACTTC	CASSLVSAGVSYEQYF
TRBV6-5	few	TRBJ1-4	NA	TGTGCCAGCAGTAACTCATACAGGGCCCATGAAAAACTGTTTTTT	CASSNSYRAHEKLFF
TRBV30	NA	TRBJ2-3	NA	TGTGCCTGGAACTTAGGACTGGCTGAATTCACAGATACGCAGTATTTT	CAWNLGLAEFTDTQYF
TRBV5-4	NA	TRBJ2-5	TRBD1	TGTGCCAGCAGCCCGGACCTGGACAGGGTAATTGGTGAGACCCAGTACTTC	CASSPDLDRVIGETQYF
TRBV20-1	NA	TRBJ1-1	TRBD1	TGCAGTGGTAGGGACAGATATGAAGCTTTCTTT	CSGRDRYEAFF
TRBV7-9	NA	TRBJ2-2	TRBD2	TGTGCCAGCAGCTTATCCCCGGGACTAGCGACCGGGGAGCTGTTTTTT	CASSLSPGLATGELFF
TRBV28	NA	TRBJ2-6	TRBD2	TGTGCCAGCGTTAGTAGCGGGAGAAAAAAGTCTGGGGCCAACGTCCTGACTTTC	CASVSSGRKKSGANVLTF
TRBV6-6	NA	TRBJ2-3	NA	TGTGCCAGCAGTGGACTGGGGACAGATACGCAGTATTTT	CASSGLGTDTQYF
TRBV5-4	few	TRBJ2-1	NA	TGTGCCAGCAGCTATAGACACTACAATGAGCAGTTCTTC	CASSYRHYNEQFF
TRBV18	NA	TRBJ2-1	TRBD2	TGTGCCAGCTCACCCCCGGGAGGCAGGGAATACAATGAGCAGTTCTTC	CASSPPGGREYNEQFF
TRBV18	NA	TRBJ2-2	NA	TGTGCCAGCTCACCACGACTAGTGAAGAACACCGGGGAGCTGTTTTTT	CASSPRLVKNTGELFF
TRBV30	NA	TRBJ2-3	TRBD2	TGTGCCCTGGGGGGGGGTCCTAATTACCTGGGCACAGATACGCAGTATTTT	CALGGGPNYLGTDTQYF
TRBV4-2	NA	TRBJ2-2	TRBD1	TGTGCCAGCAGCCATTGGACAGGGGCACGACCTGGGGAGCTGTTTTTT	CASSHWTGARPGELFF
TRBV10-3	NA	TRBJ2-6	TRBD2	TGTGCCATCAGCAATTTAGCGGGAGTGGGGGCTGGGGCCAACGTCCTGACTTTC	CAISNLAGVGAGANVLTF
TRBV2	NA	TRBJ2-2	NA	TGTGCCAGCAGGCCAGCCCTAGGCGGGAAGGGCGGGGAGCTGTTTTTT	CASRPALGGKGGELFF
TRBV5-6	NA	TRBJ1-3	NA	TGTGCCAGCAGCTCCTCGGGAGCGGGAAACACCATATATTTT	CASSSSGAGNTIYF
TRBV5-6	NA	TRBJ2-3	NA	TGTGCCAGCAGCCGGAATTGGGAGACGCAGTATTTT	CASSRNWETQYF
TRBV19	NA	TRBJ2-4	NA	TGTGCCAGTAGTATTTCGGCCTCCGGTAAAAACATTCAGTACTTC	CASSISASGKNIQYF
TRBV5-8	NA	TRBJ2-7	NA	TGTGCCAGCAGCTTGCAGGGGCCCGACGAGCAGTACTTC	CASSLQGPDEQYF
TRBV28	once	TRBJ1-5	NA	TGTGCCAGCAGTGTTCCCAGGGTCGAGCCCCAGCATTTT	CASSVPRVEPQHF
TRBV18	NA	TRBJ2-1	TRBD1	TGTGCCAGCTCAACCGGGACAGGGGTATACAATGAGCAGTTCTTC	CASSTGTGVYNEQFF
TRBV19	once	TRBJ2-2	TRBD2	TGTGCCAGTAATCAGTGGGCAGCGGGAGCTTCCGGGGAGCTGTTTTTT	CASNQWAAGASGELFF
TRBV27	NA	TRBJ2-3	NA	TGTGCCACCAGGGTTGTGGGTGGACGTAGCACAGATACGCAGTATTTT	CATRVVGGRSTDTQYF
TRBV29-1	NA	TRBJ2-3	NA	TGCAGCGTTGTGCAGGCATTTGTAACAGATACGCAGTATTTT	CSVVQAFVTDTQYF
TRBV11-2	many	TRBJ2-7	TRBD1	TGTGCCAGCAGCCAGGACAGGGTGTACGAGCAGTACTTC	CASSQDRVYEQYF
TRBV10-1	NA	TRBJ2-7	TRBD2	TGCGCCAGCAGCCCAGCGGGAGAACGGTCCTACGAGCAGTACTTC	CASSPAGERSYEQYF
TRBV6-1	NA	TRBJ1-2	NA	TGTGCCAGCACCGTTTTTGGGGGCTATGGCTACACCTTC	CASTVFGGYGYTF
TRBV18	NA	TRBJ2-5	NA	TGTGCCAGCTCACCACAGGGGCTGGAGACCCAGTACTTC	CASSPQGLETQYF
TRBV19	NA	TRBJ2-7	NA	TGTGCCAGTAGTATCAGCAGGAACTACAACTACGAGCAGTACTTC	CASSISRNYNYEQYF
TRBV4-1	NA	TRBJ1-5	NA	TGCGCCAGCAGCCAAGATATTGGGGGGAACAATCAGCCCCAGCATTTT	CASSQDIGGNNQPQHF
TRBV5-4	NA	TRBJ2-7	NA	TGTGCCAGCAGCCCAGCAGGGTATGTCTACGAGCAGTACTTC	CASSPAGYVYEQYF
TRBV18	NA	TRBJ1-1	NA	TGTGCCAGCTCCGCGAGGGCCACTGAAGCTTTCTTT	CASSARATEAFF
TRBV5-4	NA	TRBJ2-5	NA	TGTGCCAGCAGCTTGGGGATCCAAGAGACCCAGTACTTC	CASSLGIQETQYF
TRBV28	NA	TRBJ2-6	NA	TGTGCCAGCAGTTCGAGCTCTGGGGCCAACGTCCTGACTTTC	CASSSSSGANVLTF
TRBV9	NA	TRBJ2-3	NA	TGTGCCAGCAGCCCAGGGTCGACAGATACGCAGTATTTT	CASSPGSTDTQYF
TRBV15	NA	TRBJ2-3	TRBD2	TGTGCCACCAGCAGACTGGCTAGCGGGAGTTTAACAGATACGCAGTATTTT	CATSRLASGSLTDTQYF
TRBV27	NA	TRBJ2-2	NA	TGTGCCAGCAGTTTAGGTTATCATGCTGACGGGGAGCTGTTTTTT	CASSLGYHADGELFF
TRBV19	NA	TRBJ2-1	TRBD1	TGTGCCACTAGCCGGGACAGGGCCTACAATGAGCAGTTCTTC	CATSRDRAYNEQFF
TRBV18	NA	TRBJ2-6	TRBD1	TGTGCCAGCTCGTTGGACAGGTCCGGGGCCAACGTCCTGACTTTC	CASSLDRSGANVLTF
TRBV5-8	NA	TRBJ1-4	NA	TGTGCCAGCAGCTCCTGGGGGGGCGAGGGTGAAAAACTGTTTTTT	CASSSWGGEGEKLFF
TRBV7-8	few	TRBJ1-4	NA	TGTGCCAGCAGCCCCCGGGAGGGCGGAAAACTGTTTTTT	CASSPREGGKLFF
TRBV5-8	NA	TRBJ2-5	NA	TGTGCCAGCAGTTACGAGGCGTTGGAGACCCAGTACTTC	CASSYEALETQYF
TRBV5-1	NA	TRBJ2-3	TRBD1	TGCGCCAGCAGGACCACAGGGGATCCCACAGATACGCAGTATTTT	CASRTTGDPTDTQYF
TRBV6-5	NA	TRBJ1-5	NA	TGTGCCAGCAGTTACTCGGAGGGGGATCAGCCCCAGCATTTT	CASSYSEGDQPQHF
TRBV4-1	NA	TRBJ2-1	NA	TGCGCCAGCCGGGGGTTCGAGTCGGGTAATGAGCAGTTCTTC	CASRGFESGNEQFF
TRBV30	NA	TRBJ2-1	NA	TGTGCCTGGCGAACGTTGGGGCTTTCCTACAATGAGCAGTTCTTC	CAWRTLGLSYNEQFF
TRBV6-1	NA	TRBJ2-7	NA	TGTGCCAGTCAACAGGGTACGTCCTACGAGCAGTACTTC	CASQQGTSYEQYF
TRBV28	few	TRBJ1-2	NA	TGTGCCAGCAGCTTGACAGCGCCGGTGGGCTATGGCTACACCTTC	CASSLTAPVGYGYTF